These 5 T cell receptor beta chains were sequenced from one sample in a study of blood T cell repertoires in COVID-19. Assay: immunoSEQ multiplex PCR; the TCRdb copy retains only in-frame clones and omits some. This table holds roughly 200,000 clones, about nine tenths found once. Input material: peripheral blood. The source is a man between 18 and 35 years old with active or convalescent COVID-19.

This clone has a handful of counts. This chain uses TRBV24-1 with TRBJ1-2, with 7 bases matching TRBD1. From germline, CDR1 is KGHDR and CDR2 SFDVKD. The CDR3 covers 14 residues. V lost 7 bases, J lost 4 bases, and 8 bases stayed unmatched. The CDR3 reads CATSQSTGFYGYTF. CDR3 nucleotides: TGTGCCACCAGCCAGTCGACAGGGTTCTATGGCTACACCTTC.

The chain couples TRBV19 to TRBJ1-2; no reliable D call. This CDR3 comprises 13 residues. CDR1 is LNHDA, CDR2 SQIVND, per germline (reference sequence). V was clipped by 0 bases and J by 2 bases, with 4 bases between them. The CDR3 nucleotides read TGTGCCAGTAGTATAGACAAAAACTATGGCTACACCTTC. Translated: CASSIDKNYGYTF.

V is TRBV5-1 and J is TRBJ2-1; TRBD2 is a possible D gene (5 bases). Trimming took off 0 bases at V and 5 bases at J, with 15 bases between the two ends. The CDR3 length is 16 residues. The V gene's germline CDR1 is SGHRS and CDR2 YFSETQ. CDR3 DNA sequence: TGCGCCAGCAGCTTGGTGGGAGCTATGGGCGACAATGAGCAGTTCTTC. This encodes CASSLVGAMGDNEQFF. Full variable domain (outside the CDR3, taken from reference TRBV5-1 and TRBJ2-1): KAGVTQTPRYLIKTRGQQVTLSCSPISGHRSVSWYQQTPGQGLQFLFEYFSETQRNKGNFPGRFSGRQFSNSRSEMNVSTLELGDSALYLCASSLVGAMGDNEQFFGPGTRLTVL.

The chain is built from TRBV6-5 and TRBJ1-5; D ambiguous. Trimming left V 2 bases short and J 4 bases short, with 6 bases between. This CDR3 region has 13 residues. CDR1 and CDR2 (germline): MNHEY, SVGAGI. CDR3 residues: CASSYGGNQPQHF. DNA for the CDR3: TGTGCCAGCAGTTACGGCGGAAATCAGCCCCAGCATTTT.

This chain links TRBV7-9 with TRBJ2-1; TRBD2 matches 9 bases. The CDR3 length is 15 residues. Germline lookup yields CDR1 SEHNR and CDR2 FQNEAQ (reference sequence). The V and J ends lost 5 bases and 3 bases, in that order; junction bases with no gene match: 5. CDR3 in DNA: TGTGCCAGCAGCGGGAGCGGGGGGCTCTACAATGAGCAGTTCTTC. Translated: CASSGSGGLYNEQFF.